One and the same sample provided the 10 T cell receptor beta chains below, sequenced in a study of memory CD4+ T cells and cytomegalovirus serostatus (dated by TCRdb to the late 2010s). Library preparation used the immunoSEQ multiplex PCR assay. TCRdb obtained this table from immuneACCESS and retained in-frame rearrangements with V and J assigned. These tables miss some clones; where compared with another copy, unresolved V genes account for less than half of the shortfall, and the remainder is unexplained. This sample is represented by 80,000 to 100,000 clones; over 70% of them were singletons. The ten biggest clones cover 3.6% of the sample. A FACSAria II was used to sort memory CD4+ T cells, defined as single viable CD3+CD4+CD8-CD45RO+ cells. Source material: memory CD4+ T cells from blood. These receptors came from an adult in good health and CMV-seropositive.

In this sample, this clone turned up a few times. The CDR3 DNA is TGTGCCAGCTCAAACACAGGGGGCGGTGAGACCCAGTACTTC. Amino acid sequence: CASSNTGGGETQYF. J is TRBJ2-5 and V is TRBV18; 9 bases align to TRBD1. The CDR3 totals 14 residues. The J segment lost 5 bases and the V segment lost 5 bases, leaving 6 bases of the junction unmatched. Germline V gene data show CDR1 as KGHSH and CDR2 as LQKENI.

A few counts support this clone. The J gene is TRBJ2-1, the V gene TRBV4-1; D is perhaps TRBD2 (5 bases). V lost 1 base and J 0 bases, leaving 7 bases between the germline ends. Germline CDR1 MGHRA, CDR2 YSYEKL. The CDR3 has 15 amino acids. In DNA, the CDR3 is TGCGCCAGCAGCCAAGTAGGGAGCTCCTACAATGAGCAGTTCTTC. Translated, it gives CASSQVGSSYNEQFF.

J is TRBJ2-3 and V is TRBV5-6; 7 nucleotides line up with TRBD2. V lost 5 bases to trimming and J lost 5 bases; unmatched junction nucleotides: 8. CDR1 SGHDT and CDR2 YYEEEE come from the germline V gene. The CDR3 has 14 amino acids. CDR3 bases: TGTGCCAGCAGTGGGGGGAGGGCCGGAGATACGCAGTATTTT. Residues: CASSGGRAGDTQYF.

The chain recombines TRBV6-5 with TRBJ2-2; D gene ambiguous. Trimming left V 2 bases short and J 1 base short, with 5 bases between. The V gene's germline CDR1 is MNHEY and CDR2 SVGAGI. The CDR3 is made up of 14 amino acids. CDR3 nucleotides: TGTGCCAGCAGTTACACCGTGAACACCGGGGAGCTGTTTTTT. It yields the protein CASSYTVNTGELFF.

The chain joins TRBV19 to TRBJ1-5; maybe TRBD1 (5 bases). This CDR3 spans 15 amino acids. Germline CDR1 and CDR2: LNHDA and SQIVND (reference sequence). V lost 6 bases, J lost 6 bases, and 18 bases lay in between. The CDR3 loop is CASSTGGGRGQPQHF. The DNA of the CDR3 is TGTGCCAGTAGCACCGGGGGGGGTAGAGGTCAGCCCCAGCATTTT.

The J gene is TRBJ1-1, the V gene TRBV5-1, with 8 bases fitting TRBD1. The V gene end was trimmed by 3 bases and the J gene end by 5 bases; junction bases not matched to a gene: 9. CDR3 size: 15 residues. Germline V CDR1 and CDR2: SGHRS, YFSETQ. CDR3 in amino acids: CASSSQQGDGTEAFF. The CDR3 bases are TGCGCCAGCAGCTCACAACAGGGGGATGGAACTGAAGCTTTCTTT.

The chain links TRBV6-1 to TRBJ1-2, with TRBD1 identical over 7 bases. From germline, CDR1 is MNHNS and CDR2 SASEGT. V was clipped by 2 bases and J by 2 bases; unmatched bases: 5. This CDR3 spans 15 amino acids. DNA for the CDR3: TGTGCCAGCAGTGAATCCTTCAGGGGGAACTATGGCTACACCTTC. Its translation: CASSESFRGNYGYTF.

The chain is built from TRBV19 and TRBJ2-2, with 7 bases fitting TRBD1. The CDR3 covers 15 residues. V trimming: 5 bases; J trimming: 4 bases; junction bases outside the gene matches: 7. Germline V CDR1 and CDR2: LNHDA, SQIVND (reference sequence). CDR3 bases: TGTGCCAGTAGTTCAAGGGGGCTGAGCACCGGGGAGCTGTTTTTT. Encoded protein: CASSSRGLSTGELFF.

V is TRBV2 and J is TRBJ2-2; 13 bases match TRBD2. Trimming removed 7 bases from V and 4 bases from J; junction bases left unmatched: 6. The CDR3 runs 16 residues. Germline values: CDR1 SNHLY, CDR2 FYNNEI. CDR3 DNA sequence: TGTGCCAGCAATCCAACTAGCGGGAGGGCCACCGGGGAGCTGTTTTTT. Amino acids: CASNPTSGRATGELFF.

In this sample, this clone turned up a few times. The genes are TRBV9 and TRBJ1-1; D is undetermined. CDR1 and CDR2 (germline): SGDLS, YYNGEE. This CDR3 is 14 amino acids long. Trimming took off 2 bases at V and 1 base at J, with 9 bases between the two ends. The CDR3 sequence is CASSVRGGNTEAFF. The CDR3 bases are TGTGCCAGCAGCGTTCGCGGCGGGAACACTGAAGCTTTCTTT.